The clone carrying this T cell receptor beta chain was observed once. As yet, its antigen is unknown. TCRdb keeps only in-frame clones here, not all; method: immunoSEQ multiplex PCR. This sample has roughly 160,000 clones, with 88% found just once. The data stem from a study of T cell responses to AZD1222 COVID-19 vaccine. Study-level points and caveats: Donors in the cohort were predominantly white British and more often female, and clonal diversity was possibly underestimated. Reportedly, nearly half of unique spike TCRs recognized epitopes outside B.1.351/B.1.1.7 mutations. At baseline, seropositivity was found in only six AZD1222 recipients.

This CDR3 is built from 16 residues. V lost 3 bases to trimming and J lost 2 bases, with 14 bases between them. The V gene's germline CDR1 is LNHDA and CDR2 SQIVND (reference sequence). The starting material was peripheral blood, obtained on day 0 of AZD1222 vaccination. This sequence joins TRBV19 and TRBJ1-5, with D possibly matching TRBD1 (5 bases). The TCR sequence derives from an adult in good health. In DNA, the CDR3 is TGTGCCAGTAGTATGGGGGGGAGCCGGGGCAATCAGCCCCAGCATTTT. It encodes CASSMGGSRGNQPQHF.